A selection of T cell receptor beta chains follows, all from one sample in a study of T-cell reconstitution after alpha-beta-depleted transplantation in children. TCRdb independently ran MiXCR on the PCR reads; one entry per CDR3 protein. The sample carries around 500,000 distinct CDR3 sequences, roughly 23% recorded once. Sequencing was performed on PBMCs, mostly from graft donor cells, taken 360 days after TCRalphabeta/CD19-depleted stem cell transplant. The receptors shown here come from a boy in the first two years of life who had a stem cell transplant for acute myeloid leukemia, so the T cells may come from the graft donor. CDR3s include the opening cysteine and the closing phenylalanine or tryptophan. The D gene is left open where the match is weak. Rows give clone size only sometimes, using once, few, many, or a class for an expanded clone.

D gene	J gene	clone size	V gene	CDR3 DNA	CDR3 protein
-	TRBJ2-5	-	TRBV21-1	TGTGCCAGCAGTTCAGAGACTAGAGTGGAGACCCAGTACTTC	CASSSETRVETQYF
TRBD1	TRBJ2-6	-	TRBV20-1	TGCAGTGCTGGGACAGGGGGTTTTGGGGCCAACGTCCTGACTTTC	CSAGTGGFGANVLTF
-	TRBJ2-2	-	TRBV7-8	TGTGCCAGCAGCTCGGACCCGCGAGACACCGGGGAGCTGTTTTTT	CASSSDPRDTGELFF
-	TRBJ2-3	many	TRBV13	TGTGCCAGCAGCTTAAGCCGAGGGACATCAGATACGCAGTATTTT	CASSLSRGTSDTQYF
-	TRBJ2-7	-	TRBV4-3	TGCGCCAGCAGCCAAGCCCTGCCGGAGGGGGTACCTTACCACGAGCAGTACTTC	CASSQALPEGVPYHEQYF
-	TRBJ2-1	many	TRBV4-3	TGCGCCAGCAGCCAATGGGGGGGCCAGAATGAGCAGTTCTTC	CASSQWGGQNEQFF
-	TRBJ1-2	many	TRBV28	TGTGCCAGCAGTTTATTGGGGATGGGGAAGACTAACTATGGCTACACCTTC	CASSLLGMGKTNYGYTF
TRBD1	TRBJ1-1	-	TRBV29-1	TGCAGCGTGACAGGGGCGGACACTGAAGCTTTCTTT	CSVTGADTEAFF
-	TRBJ2-7	many	TRBV19	TGTGCCTCGGCCAGGGGCCCCTACGAGCAGTACTTC	CASARGPYEQYF
-	TRBJ2-1	few	TRBV12-3/TRBV12-4	TGTGCCAGCAGTTTTGGTGGGCTGAACAATGAGCAGTTCTTC	CASSFGGLNNEQFF
TRBD2	TRBJ2-5	few	TRBV20-1	TGCAGTGCTAGGAGCGGGGGATCGCAAGAGACCCAGTACTTC	CSARSGGSQETQYF
TRBD1	TRBJ1-2	-	TRBV10-3	TGTGCCATCAGTGTTAACCAGGGGGCTGTTGGCTACACCTTC	CAISVNQGAVGYTF